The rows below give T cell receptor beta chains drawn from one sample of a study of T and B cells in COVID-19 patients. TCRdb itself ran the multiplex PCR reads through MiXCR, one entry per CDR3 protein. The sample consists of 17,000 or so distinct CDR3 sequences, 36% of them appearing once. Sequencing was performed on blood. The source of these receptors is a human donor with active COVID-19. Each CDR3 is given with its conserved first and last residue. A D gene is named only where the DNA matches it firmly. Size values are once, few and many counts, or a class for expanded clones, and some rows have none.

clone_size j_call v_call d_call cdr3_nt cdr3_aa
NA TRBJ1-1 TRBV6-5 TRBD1 TGTGCCAGCAGTTACTCGGCAGGGGGGAACACTGAAGCTTTCTTT CASSYSAGGNTEAFF
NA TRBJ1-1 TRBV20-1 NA TGCAGTGCTAGAATTCCGATCGGGGGGACTGAAGCTTTCTTT CSARIPIGGTEAFF
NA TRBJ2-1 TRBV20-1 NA TGCAGTGCTAGCCGGACAGACCAAATTCACAATGAGCAGTTCTTC CSASRTDQIHNEQFF
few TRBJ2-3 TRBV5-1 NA TGCGCCAGCAGCAGAACGGAGCTCTGGGATACGCAGTATTTT CASSRTELWDTQYF
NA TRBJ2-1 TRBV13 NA TGTGCCAGCAGCTTAGACACGGGCGCGGTTTACAATGAGCAGTTCTTC CASSLDTGAVYNEQFF
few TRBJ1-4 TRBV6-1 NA TGTGCCAGCAGTTACAGAACAACTAATGAAAAACTGTTTTTT CASSYRTTNEKLFF
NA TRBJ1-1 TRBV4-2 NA TGTGCCAGCAGCCGGACCGAAAGGTATAGCACTGAAGCTTTCTTT CASSRTERYSTEAFF
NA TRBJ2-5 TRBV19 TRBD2 TGTGCCAGTGGCGAAAGCGGGGGACAAGAGACCCAGTACTTC CASGESGGQETQYF
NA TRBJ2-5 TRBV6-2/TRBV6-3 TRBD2 TGTGCCAGCAGCCTGAGCGGGGAAGTGGAGACCCAGTACTTC CASSLSGEVETQYF
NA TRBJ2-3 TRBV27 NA TGTGCCAGCAGTTTACCGGGGGAAACAGATACGCAGTATTTT CASSLPGETDTQYF
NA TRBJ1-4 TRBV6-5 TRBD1 TGTGCCAGCAGTCGACAGGGGGGGTTAACTAATGAAAAACTGTTTTTT CASSRQGGLTNEKLFF
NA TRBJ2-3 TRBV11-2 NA TGTGCCAGCAGCTCAGACAGAACTAGCACAGATACGCAGTATTTT CASSSDRTSTDTQYF